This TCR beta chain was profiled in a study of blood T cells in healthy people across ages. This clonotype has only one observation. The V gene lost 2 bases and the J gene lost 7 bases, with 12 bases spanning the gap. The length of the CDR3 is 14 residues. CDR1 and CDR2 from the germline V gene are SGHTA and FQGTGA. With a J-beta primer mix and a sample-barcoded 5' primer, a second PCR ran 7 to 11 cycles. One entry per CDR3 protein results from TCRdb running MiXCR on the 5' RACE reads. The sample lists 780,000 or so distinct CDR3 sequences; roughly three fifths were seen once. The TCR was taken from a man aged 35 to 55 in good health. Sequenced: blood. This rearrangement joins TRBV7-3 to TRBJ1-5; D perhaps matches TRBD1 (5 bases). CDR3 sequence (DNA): TGTGCCAGCAGCTTAGGGGCCACCGGACAGCCCCAGCATTTT. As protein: CASSLGATGQPQHF. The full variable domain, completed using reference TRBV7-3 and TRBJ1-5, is GAGVSQTPSNKVTEKGKYVELRCDPISGHTALYWYRQSLGQGPEFLIYFQGTGAADDSGLPNDRFFAVRPEGSVSTLKIQRTERGDSAVYLCASSLGATGQPQHFGDGTRLSIL.